Each of the 25 T cell receptor beta chains below was sequenced from the same sample in a study of blood T cell repertoires in COVID-19. Using immunoSEQ multiplex PCR, the repertoire was profiled, and TCRdb retains in-frame clones only, with some absent. The table includes some 110,000 clones, 82% detected once. Sample: peripheral blood. The receptors stem from a man aged 65 to 85 with acute or convalescent COVID-19.

The genes are TRBV20-1 and TRBJ2-1, with D possibly matching TRBD2 (5 bases). This CDR3 is 11 amino acids long. Germline values: CDR1 DFQATT, CDR2 SNEGSKA (reference sequence). Trimming removed 5 bases from V and 9 bases from J, with 11 bases in between. CDR3 nucleotides: TGCAGTGCTCATAACGGAGGTGAGCAGTTCTTC. It specifies CSAHNGGEQFF.

CDR3 in amino acids: CASGYIEAEQYF. CDR3 coding DNA: TGTGCCAGCGGATATATCGAGGCAGAGCAGTACTTC. V gene TRBV6-5 combines with J gene TRBJ2-7; D unclear. V was cut by 8 bases and J by 7 bases, with 15 bases left in between. Germline V gene sequence: CDR1 MNHEY, CDR2 SVGAGI. CDR3 length equals 12 residues.

This clone was found a few times. The V gene is TRBV2, the J gene TRBJ2-4; D not certain. Germline assignment: CDR1 SNHLY and CDR2 FYNNEI. V lost 6 bases and J lost 0, with 18 bases in between. The CDR3 extends over 17 amino acids. CDR3 coding DNA: TGTGCCAGCAGCGCGCTTACCTCTCTTATAGCCAAAAACATTCAGTACTTC. Residues: CASSALTSLIAKNIQYF.

This chain joins TRBV24-1 and TRBJ2-3; D is uncertain. Germline values: CDR1 KGHDR, CDR2 SFDVKD. The CDR3 contains 14 residues. V lost 7 bases to trimming and J lost 2 bases, with 12 bases between them. In DNA, the CDR3 is TGTGCCACCAGACCCGGGTGGAACACAGATACGCAGTATTTT. Protein product: CATRPGWNTDTQYF.

The chain employs TRBV4-2 and TRBJ2-2; 8 bases fit TRBD2. The germline V gene has CDR1 LGHNA and CDR2 YNFKEQ. V trimming: 0 bases; J trimming: 6 bases; junction bases outside the gene matches: 9. The CDR3 length is 17 residues. CDR3 coding DNA: TGTGCCAGCAGCCAAGAAGGGAACGGGAGGGTCGCCGGGGAGCTGTTTTTT. Encoded protein: CASSQEGNGRVAGELFF.

This sequence joins TRBV7-3 and TRBJ2-2, with D uncertain. V lost 1 base to trimming and J lost 0 bases, with 3 bases between them. The CDR3 is 14 amino acids. The germline V gene has CDR1 SGHTA and CDR2 FQGTGA. The CDR3 DNA follows: TGTGCCAGCAGCTTAAGTACGAACACCGGGGAGCTGTTTTTT. Translating it yields CASSLSTNTGELFF.

A single count supports this clone. The chain recombines TRBV30 with TRBJ2-1, with D possibly TRBD2 on 5 matching bases. This CDR3 region has 14 residues. Germline assignment: CDR1 GTSNPN and CDR2 SVGIG (reference sequence). V was clipped by 2 bases and J by 4 bases, with 12 bases between them. CDR3 nucleotides: TGTGCCTGGAGTTCGGGGAGTGTGTACAATGAGCAGTTCTTC. Translated, it gives CAWSSGSVYNEQFF. Complete variable domain (other parts from reference TRBV30 and TRBJ2-1): SQTIHQWPATLVQPVGSPLSLECTVEGTSNPNLYWYRQAAGRGLQLLFYSVGIGQISSEVPQNLSASRPQDRQFILSSKKLLLSDSGFYLCAWSSGSVYNEQFFGPGTRLTVL.

The genes are TRBV19 and TRBJ1-2, with 7 bases fitting TRBD1. With 4 bases clipped from V and 7 bases from J, the junction kept 9 bases outside the gene matches. Germline CDR1 is LNHDA and CDR2 is SQIVND (reference sequence). The CDR3 is 14 residues long. As DNA, the CDR3 is TGTGCCAGTAGTAGGGGACAGCCATTTCTTGGCTACACCTTC. Translating it yields CASSRGQPFLGYTF.

The table lists this clone with a few counts. The chain has TRBV7-8 and TRBJ1-5, with D unresolved. Between the trimmed V and J ends, which lost 3 bases and 2 bases, there was a span of 8 bases. CDR3 length: 14 residues. In germline, CDR1 is SGHVS, CDR2 FQNEAQ. The CDR3 region has the DNA TGTGCCAGCAGCTTGATGGGAGGCAATCAGCCCCAGCATTTT. It codes for CASSLMGGNQPQHF.

The chain joins TRBV5-1 to TRBJ2-1, with TRBD1 matching over 12 bases. This CDR3 region has 17 residues. The germline CDR1 and CDR2 sequences are SGHRS and YFSETQ. Losses at the gene ends were 4 bases for V and 6 bases for J; bases not matched to a gene: 11. CDR3 in DNA: TGCGCCAGCAGCCCGAGGGGGGACAGGGGGCTTGGCAATGAGCAGTTCTTC. This codes for CASSPRGDRGLGNEQFF.

The chain is built from TRBV29-1 and TRBJ2-7, with 12 bases fitting TRBD1. This CDR3 region has 14 residues. The germline CDR1 and CDR2 sequences are SQVTM and ANQGSEA. Losses at the gene ends were 1 base for V and 4 bases for J; bases not matched to a gene: 2. The CDR3 DNA sequence: TGCAGCGTTGAAGGGGACAGGGGGCCATACGAGCAGTACTTC. It translates to CSVEGDRGPYEQYF.

The chain has TRBV28 and TRBJ2-4, with TRBD1 matching 12 bases. Germline assignment: CDR1 MDHEN and CDR2 SYDVKM. V was clipped by 10 bases and J by 9 bases; unmatched bases: 10. The CDR3 is 14 amino acids. This chain's CDR3 is CATLGTGGVGIQYF. The CDR3 coding sequence is TGTGCCACGCTAGGGACAGGGGGCGTCGGCATTCAGTACTTC.

The gene calls are TRBV15 and TRBJ1-5; D might be TRBD1 (6 bases). This CDR3 comprises 14 residues. Per germline, CDR1 LNHNV and CDR2 YYDKDF (reference sequence). V lost 0 bases, J lost 10 bases, and 13 bases lay in between. CDR3 region: CATSREQGRTPQHF. The CDR3 DNA reads as TGTGCCACCAGCAGAGAGCAGGGGAGAACACCCCAGCATTTT. The variable domain in full, with the rest retrieved from reference TRBV15 and TRBJ1-5, is DAMVIQNPRYQVTQFGKPVTLSCSQTLNHNVMYWYQQKSSQAPKLLFHYYDKDFNNEADTPDNFQSRRPNTSFCFLDIRSPGLGDTAMYLCATSREQGRTPQHFGDGTRLSIL.

The V call is TRBV6-5, the J call TRBJ2-3, with a possible D match to TRBD1 (6 bases). This CDR3 has 15 amino acids. V was shortened by 3 bases and J by 6 bases, with 16 bases between the two germline ends. Per the germline V gene, CDR1 is MNHEY and CDR2 is SVGAGI. CDR3 residues: CASSYGQTMTDTQYF. CDR3 sequence (DNA): TGTGCCAGCAGTTATGGACAGACGATGACGGATACGCAGTATTTT.

This rearrangement joins TRBV6-1 to TRBJ1-2; no reliable D call. In germline, CDR1 is MNHNS, CDR2 SASEGT. This CDR3 is 16 amino acids long. V was clipped by 4 bases and J by 4 bases, with 19 bases between them. The CDR3 nucleotides read TGTGCCAGCAGTGGGAGAGGAATGACTCTGGTCTATGGCTACACCTTC. Translation gives CASSGRGMTLVYGYTF.

The rearrangement uses TRBV19 and TRBJ1-1, with a weak D call TRBD1 (6 bases). The ends were cut back, 7 bases at V and 1 base at J, with 13 bases in the middle. Germline CDR1 and CDR2: LNHDA and SQIVND (reference sequence). The CDR3 extends over 14 amino acids. The CDR3 DNA follows: TGTGCCAGTATACGGGGACAAAGGAACACTGAAGCTTTCTTT. Its translation: CASIRGQRNTEAFF.

The chain links TRBV15 to TRBJ2-3; 7 positions match TRBD2. CDR1 is LNHNV and CDR2 is YYDKDF in the germline V gene (reference sequence). The CDR3 is 15 amino acids. Trimming at V came to 4 bases and at J to 0 bases, leaving 4 bases not matched to a gene. Here the CDR3 DNA reads TGTGCCACCAGCACCAGCGGGACTAGCACAGATACGCAGTATTTT. This translates into CATSTSGTSTDTQYF.

The chain is built from TRBV9 and TRBJ2-5; 9 bases align to TRBD2. Germline CDR1 SGDLS, CDR2 YYNGEE. This CDR3 spans 16 amino acids. The V gene end was trimmed by 0 bases and the J gene end by 2 bases; junction bases not matched to a gene: 5. This chain's CDR3 is CASSVASGRHQETQYF. Here the CDR3 DNA reads TGTGCCAGCAGCGTAGCCAGCGGGAGGCATCAAGAGACCCAGTACTTC.

The CDR3 coding sequence is TGTGCCAGCAGCCGAGTCTCGGGCTACGAGCAGTACTTC. Translating it yields CASSRVSGYEQYF. The chain carries TRBV6-5 and TRBJ2-7; D is uncertain. Trimming removed 6 bases at V and 3 bases at J, with 12 bases between. This CDR3 has 13 amino acids. From germline, CDR1 is MNHEY and CDR2 SVGAGI.

The gene calls are TRBV9 and TRBJ1-4; TRBD1 might be the D (6 bases). The CDR3 totals 14 residues. Per germline, CDR1 SGDLS and CDR2 YYNGEE. The ends were cut back, 3 bases at V and 4 bases at J, with 10 bases in the middle. The CDR3 DNA reads TGTGCCAGCAGCGAGGGACACCTTAATGAAAAACTGTTTTTT. It is translated as CASSEGHLNEKLFF.

The J gene is TRBJ2-7, the V gene TRBV7-9; tentative D call: TRBD2 (6 bases). Germline CDR1 reads SEHNR; CDR2 reads FQNEAQ (reference sequence). V was shortened by 5 bases and J by 1 base, with 15 bases between the two germline ends. The CDR3 is made up of 15 amino acids. The CDR3 DNA follows: TGTGCCAGCAGCCGGGACTTTTCAATATCCTACGAGCAGTACTTC. Protein sequence: CASSRDFSISYEQYF.

DNA of the CDR3: TGTGCCAGTAGTACTTCTGGGACAGGGGGAGGGAATCAGCCCCAGCATTTT. Amino acid sequence: CASSTSGTGGGNQPQHF. The chain uses TRBV19 and TRBJ1-5; the match to TRBD1 covers 11 bases. In germline, CDR1 is LNHDA, CDR2 SQIVND (reference sequence). This CDR3 region has 17 residues. J lost 4 bases, V lost 4 bases, and 9 bases had no gene match.

The chain couples TRBV19 to TRBJ2-5, with 9 nucleotides matching TRBD2. V was pared by 5 bases and J by 1 base, with 14 bases of the junction left unmatched. There are 18 residues in the CDR3. Looked up from germline, CDR1 is LNHDA and CDR2 is SQIVND (reference sequence). CDR3 sequence (DNA): TGTGCCAGTAGTGTAGGTAGCGGGAGTCACCCTTTCCAAGAGACCCAGTACTTC. Translating it yields CASSVGSGSHPFQETQYF.

The V gene is TRBV19, the J gene TRBJ2-3; D is uncertain. Trimming took 1 base from V and 3 from J, leaving 5 bases between them. The germline CDR1 and CDR2 sequences are LNHDA and SQIVND (reference sequence). The CDR3 sequence is 13 residues long. The DNA for the CDR3 is TGTGCCAGTAGTATAGCAGGAACAGATACGCAGTATTTT. This codes for CASSIAGTDTQYF.

The rearrangement joins TRBV3-1 (or the pseudogene TRBV3-2) to TRBJ2-1; TRBD2 agrees at 9 bases. The CDR3 runs to 16 residues. CDR1 and CDR2 (germline): LGHDT, YNNKEL (reference sequence). V was pared by 2 bases and J by 4 bases, with 6 bases of the junction left unmatched. The CDR3 region is CASSQSGTSLYNEQFF. CDR3 DNA sequence: TGTGCCAGCAGCCAATCCGGGACTAGCCTTTACAATGAGCAGTTCTTC.